Below, 9 T cell receptor beta chains from the same sample are listed, as sequenced in a study of blood T cell repertoires in COVID-19. Using immunoSEQ multiplex PCR, the repertoire was profiled, and TCRdb retains in-frame clones only, with some absent. The sample records around 80,000 clones, 85% being singletons. Material: peripheral blood. These TCRs come from a man over 45 with COVID-19, enrolled during active disease.

The rearrangement links TRBV27 to TRBJ2-5; 7 bases fit TRBD1. Per the germline V gene, CDR1 is MNHEY and CDR2 is SMNVEV (reference sequence). J gave up 0 bases and V 5 bases, and 6 bases lay outside the gene matches. The CDR3 is 15 residues long. The DNA for the CDR3 is TGTGCCAGCAGTCTCGGACAGGTAGACCAAGAGACCCAGTACTTC. Translating gives CASSLGQVDQETQYF.

This clone was counted once. The chain combines TRBV6-5 with TRBJ2-4; D call uncertain. Germline CDR1 and CDR2: MNHEY and SVGAGI. The CDR3 covers 13 residues. V was pared by 6 bases and J by 0 bases, with 6 bases between. DNA for the CDR3: TGTGCCAGCAGGCGGCCAGCCAAAAACATTCAGTACTTC. Amino acid sequence: CASRRPAKNIQYF.

This clone was detected only a few times. The chain carries TRBV28 and TRBJ1-2; D is undetermined. CDR3 length: 16 residues. Germline CDR1 and CDR2: MDHEN and SYDVKM. V was pared by 3 bases and J by 3 bases, with 17 bases between. The CDR3 DNA reads TGTGCCAGCAGTTTTGGTTGGCAGTGGTTCCACTATGGCTACACCTTC. It specifies CASSFGWQWFHYGYTF.

The chain couples TRBV4-2 to TRBJ1-3; 7 bases align to TRBD1. The CDR3 sequence is 14 residues long. With V trimmed by 4 bases and J by 4 bases, 4 bases remained unmatched. The germline gives CDR1 LGHNA, CDR2 YNFKEQ. This CDR3 reads CASSPTGPGNTIYF. In DNA, the CDR3 is TGTGCCAGCAGCCCGACAGGGCCCGGAAACACCATATATTTT.

The rearrangement joins TRBV5-1 to TRBJ2-3, with 8 bases identical to TRBD2. From germline, CDR1 is SGHRS and CDR2 YFSETQ. This CDR3 contains 14 residues. The ends lost 4 bases at V and 2 bases at J; junction bases unmatched: 3. CDR3 coding DNA: TGCGCCAGCAGCCTACTAGCGGACACAGATACGCAGTATTTT. Translating it yields CASSLLADTDTQYF.

The gene calls are TRBV24-1 and TRBJ2-7; 7 bases are a match to TRBD1. The CDR3 totals 14 residues. Germline trimming cut 4 bases from V and 2 bases from J; bases unmatched to any gene: 4. Germline V gene data show CDR1 as KGHDR and CDR2 as SFDVKD. The CDR3, as DNA: TGTGCCACCAGTGAGCTGGACAGGCCCTACGAGCAGTACTTC. Translated: CATSELDRPYEQYF.

The chain joins TRBV7-6 to TRBJ2-2; TRBD2 matches at 10 bases. V shed 6 bases, J shed 8 bases, and the junction held 9 bases outside the gene matches. This CDR3 has 15 residues. CDR1 is SGHVS, CDR2 FNYEAQ, per germline. The CDR3 protein is CASRRAGGGPGELFF. In DNA form, the CDR3 reads TGTGCCAGCAGAAGAGCGGGAGGGGGGCCTGGGGAGCTGTTTTTT.

This sequence joins TRBV30 and TRBJ1-1, with D unresolved. Germline CDR1 GTSNPN, CDR2 SVGIG (reference sequence). There are 14 residues in the CDR3. V was shortened by 7 bases and J by 6 bases, with 21 bases between the two germline ends. The CDR3 is CAFNYDRVIAEAFF. For the CDR3, the DNA is TGTGCCTTCAACTATGACCGTGTTATCGCTGAAGCTTTCTTT.

The rearrangement links TRBV19 to TRBJ2-7; D is possibly TRBD2 (7 bases). With 3 bases removed from V and 2 bases from J, the gap between germline ends came to 14 bases. Germline CDR1 LNHDA, CDR2 SQIVND (reference sequence). The CDR3 runs 15 residues. CDR3 loop: CASSIGGDKAYEQYF. In DNA, the CDR3 is TGTGCCAGTAGTATTGGGGGGGACAAAGCCTACGAGCAGTACTTC.